The 27 T cell receptor beta chains given below trace back to one sample, sequenced in a study of shared clonotypes between healthy human individuals. Sequenced by immunoSEQ multiplex PCR; TCRdb stores in-frame clones only, minus some. The data hold millions of clones, with approximately 90% observed a single time. Specimen: naive CD4+ T cells sorted from blood. Regarding subset: CD45RA+ positively selected. These receptors all come from a man aged 18 to 29 in good health.

This chain joins TRBV10-3 and TRBJ2-7; 7 bases fit TRBD2. The V and J ends lost 2 bases and 4 bases, in that order; junction bases with no gene match: 5. CDR3 size: 14 residues. CDR1 is ENHRY and CDR2 is SYGVKD in the germline V gene. CDR3 DNA sequence: TGTGCCATCAGTGAGCAGAGACTAGCATACGAGCAGTACTTC. The encoded protein is CAISEQRLAYEQYF.

This chain joins TRBV5-1 and TRBJ2-2, with D perhaps matching TRBD2 (5 bases). The V end lost 0 bases, the J end lost 5 bases, and 8 bases lay between the germline ends. Germline CDR1 SGHRS, CDR2 YFSETQ. This CDR3 is built from 14 residues. The CDR3 protein is CASSLALATGELFF. The CDR3 DNA follows: TGCGCCAGCAGCTTGGCCCTAGCAACCGGGGAGCTGTTTTTT.

In the case of this clone: The same CDR3 arises from other DNA sequences in this sample as well. V gene TRBV5-1 combines with J gene TRBJ1-3; TRBD1 might be the D (5 bases). The CDR3 length is 15 residues. V gave up 1 base and J gave up 0 bases, with 8 bases separating them. CDR1 is SGHRS, CDR2 YFSETQ, per germline. The CDR3 region is CASSLTGVSGNTIYF. CDR3 DNA: TGCGCCAGCAGCTTGACAGGAGTCTCTGGAAACACCATATATTTT.

J is TRBJ2-7 and V is TRBV2; D may be TRBD1 or TRBD2 (5 bases each). The CDR3 covers 14 residues. The germline V gene has CDR1 SNHLY and CDR2 FYNNEI. Trimming removed 8 bases at V and 0 bases at J, with 14 bases between. The CDR3 nucleotides read TGTGCCAGCGGCCCGGGTGGGGGCTCCTACGAGCAGTACTTC. Translating gives CASGPGGGSYEQYF.

Concerning this clone itself: Other DNA sequences in the sample encode the same CDR3. The rearrangement uses TRBV5-5 and TRBJ1-5; D is undetermined. V dropped 1 base and J dropped 4 bases, with 6 bases sitting between them. Germline values: CDR1 SGHKS, CDR2 YYEKEE (reference sequence). The CDR3 is 13 amino acids. CDR3 nucleotide sequence: TGTGCCAGCAGCTTGTTGGGAAATCAGCCCCAGCATTTT. Residues: CASSLLGNQPQHF.

V usage is TRBV4-3 and J usage is TRBJ1-1; tentatively, D is TRBD1 (5 bases). The CDR3 runs 15 residues. V was clipped by 1 base and J by 3 bases, with 12 bases between them. Germline V CDR1 and CDR2: LGHNA, YSLEER. CDR3 loop: CASSQVDRRDTEAFF. CDR3 in DNA: TGCGCCAGCAGCCAAGTAGACAGACGGGACACTGAAGCTTTCTTT.

This chain connects TRBV9 to TRBJ2-2; the D is unclear. Trimming shortened V by 1 base and J by 4 bases, and 5 bases separated the two germline ends. Looked up from germline, CDR1 is SGDLS and CDR2 is YYNGEE. The CDR3 is 13 residues long. DNA for the CDR3: TGTGCCAGCAGCGTACACCCCACCGGGGAGCTGTTTTTT. It encodes CASSVHPTGELFF.

V gene TRBV6-6 combines with J gene TRBJ2-2; 11 positions agree with TRBD1. The CDR3 is made up of 16 amino acids. V lost 5 bases and J lost 4; bases outside the gene matches: 6. Germline V lookup: CDR1 MNHNY, CDR2 SVGAGI (reference sequence). CDR3 region: CASSGRGQGGTGELFF. The CDR3 bases are TGTGCCAGCAGTGGGAGGGGACAGGGGGGCACCGGGGAGCTGTTTTTT.

This chain uses TRBV2 with TRBJ2-2, with D unclear. The CDR3 is made up of 14 amino acids. Trimming took off 5 bases at V and 2 bases at J, with 9 bases between the two ends. Germline V lookup: CDR1 SNHLY, CDR2 FYNNEI. CDR3 bases: TGTGCCAGCAGTCAACTATCTAACACCGGGGAGCTGTTTTTT. Translated, it gives CASSQLSNTGELFF.

The chain combines TRBV5-5 with TRBJ2-5; the match to TRBD1 covers 10 bases. Germline assignment: CDR1 SGHKS and CDR2 YYEKEE (reference sequence). The CDR3 runs to 19 residues. With V trimmed by 2 bases and J by 4 bases, 17 bases remained unmatched. CDR3 sequence reads: CASSFGYRGDRGSGETQYF. The CDR3 nucleotides are TGTGCCAGCAGCTTTGGTTATCGTGGGGACAGGGGATCGGGAGAGACCCAGTACTTC.

In regard to this clone: Distinct nucleotide sequences in the sample also encode this CDR3. The chain carries TRBV5-1 and TRBJ2-1, with 12 positions matching TRBD2. Germline CDR1 is SGHRS and CDR2 is YFSETQ. The V segment lost 0 bases and the J segment 2 bases; nucleotides outside the gene matches: 0. This CDR3 comprises 16 residues. The CDR3 loop is CASSLGLAGAYNEQFF. Written as DNA, the CDR3 is TGCGCCAGCAGCTTGGGACTAGCGGGGGCCTACAATGAGCAGTTCTTC.

The chain combines TRBV4-2 with TRBJ1-1; a weak D match, TRBD1 (6 bases). This CDR3 has 16 residues. Germline values: CDR1 LGHNA, CDR2 YNFKEQ. V dropped 1 base and J dropped 0 bases, with 12 bases sitting between them. This CDR3 reads CASSQADRQMNTEAFF. The CDR3 DNA reads TGTGCCAGCAGCCAAGCCGACAGGCAGATGAACACTGAAGCTTTCTTT.

This chain links TRBV5-8 with TRBJ1-5; D might be TRBD1 (5 bases). Per germline, CDR1 SGHTS and CDR2 YDEGEE. This CDR3 comprises 15 residues. V gave up 3 bases and J gave up 1 base, with 11 bases separating them. CDR3 protein: CASSWGGQSNQPQHF. The CDR3 nucleotides are TGTGCCAGCAGCTGGGGGGGTCAGAGCAATCAGCCCCAGCATTTT.

The chain combines TRBV7-2 with TRBJ2-1; 9 bases align to TRBD2. The junction had 3 bases not matched to a gene; V was cut back by 1 base and J by 5 bases. CDR1 is SGHTA and CDR2 is FQGNSA in the germline V gene. CDR3 length: 15 amino acids. CDR3 region: CASSLDGTSHNEQFF. The CDR3 bases are TGTGCCAGCAGCTTAGATGGGACTAGCCACAATGAGCAGTTCTTC.

Comment on this clone: The junction does not match germline at one end; this may be a read error. The chain is built from TRBV29-1 and TRBJ2-7; no reliable D call. From germline, CDR1 is SQVTM and CDR2 ANQGSEA. The CDR3 extends over 12 amino acids. This chain's CDR3 is CSARTDSHEQYF. The CDR3 DNA is TGCAGCGCCCGAACAGACTCCCACGAGCAGTACTTC.

The chain employs TRBV15 and TRBJ2-5; 10 bases line up with TRBD1. The V and J ends lost 5 bases and 10 bases, in that order; junction bases with no gene match: 7. The CDR3 contains 13 residues. From germline, CDR1 is LNHNV and CDR2 YYDKDF (reference sequence). The CDR3, as DNA: TGTGCCACCAGCGGGGACAGGGGACGGGACCAGTACTTC. It specifies CATSGDRGRDQYF.

The count of this clone is one. This chain links TRBV4-1 with TRBJ2-3; no firm D call. The length of the CDR3 is 14 residues. Germline-derived CDR1 and CDR2 are MGHRA and YSYEKL. V was trimmed by 0 bases and J by 6 bases, leaving 10 bases between them. As DNA, the CDR3 is TGCGCCAGCAGCCAAGAAGGGTGGGTGGATACGCAGTATTTT. The encoded protein is CASSQEGWVDTQYF.

The J gene is TRBJ2-7, the V gene TRBV28, with D unclear. Per germline, CDR1 MDHEN and CDR2 SYDVKM. The CDR3 contains 16 residues. Deletions cut 3 bases from V and 0 bases from J, with 15 bases between. The CDR3 nucleotides are TGTGCCAGCAGTTTTGAGTTCAATAAGAGCTCCTACGAGCAGTACTTC. Protein: CASSFEFNKSSYEQYF.

The J gene is TRBJ2-1, the V gene TRBV7-9; D is possibly TRBD1 (6 bases). Looked up from germline, CDR1 is SEHNR and CDR2 is FQNEAQ (reference sequence). The CDR3 has 13 amino acids. V shed 2 bases and J shed 10 bases, with 12 bases lying between them. The CDR3 region has the DNA TGTGCCAGCAGCTTACTCAGGGGAAACGAGCAGTTCTTC. As protein: CASSLLRGNEQFF.

The CDR3 is CASSQDPLAGPYNEQFF. The CDR3 coding sequence is TGCGCCAGCAGCCAAGATCCACTAGCGGGACCCTACAATGAGCAGTTCTTC. The rearrangement uses TRBV4-1 and TRBJ2-1; 10 positions match TRBD2. This CDR3 has 17 amino acids. V lost 0 bases to trimming and J lost 2 bases; unmatched junction nucleotides: 4. Germline V gene sequence: CDR1 MGHRA, CDR2 YSYEKL.

The rearrangement links TRBV6-5 to TRBJ1-6, with 8 positions matching TRBD1. J was trimmed by 7 bases and V by 2 bases; bases with no gene match: 4. The germline V gene encodes CDR1 MNHEY and CDR2 SVGAGI. This CDR3 comprises 15 residues. CDR3 protein: CASSYGQGNNSPLHF. CDR3 sequence (DNA): TGTGCCAGCAGTTACGGACAGGGAAACAATTCACCCCTCCACTTT.

This chain joins TRBV2 and TRBJ1-5; D unresolved. V was shortened by 8 bases and J by 1 base, with 12 bases between the two germline ends. CDR3 size: 14 residues. From germline, CDR1 is SNHLY and CDR2 FYNNEI. CDR3 amino acids: CASRGELSNQPQHF. The CDR3 region has the DNA TGTGCCAGCCGTGGAGAGTTGAGCAATCAGCCCCAGCATTTT.

This clone came up once. The sample carries other DNA sequences with the same CDR3. The chain links TRBV7-9 to TRBJ1-4; D gene ambiguous. Trimming took 5 bases from V and 5 from J, leaving 3 bases between them. Germline values: CDR1 SEHNR, CDR2 FQNEAQ (reference sequence). The CDR3 is 11 amino acids. Written as DNA, the CDR3 is TGTGCCAGCAGCCCAAATGAAAAACTGTTTTTT. Translation gives CASSPNEKLFF.

The chain employs TRBV5-1 and TRBJ2-1; no clear D gene. This CDR3 spans 14 amino acids. V lost 4 bases to trimming and J lost 5 bases, with 13 bases between them. The V gene's germline CDR1 is SGHRS and CDR2 YFSETQ. CDR3 region: CASSPRRWDNEQFF. The CDR3 DNA sequence: TGCGCCAGCAGCCCCCGGCGGTGGGACAATGAGCAGTTCTTC. The full variable domain, completed using reference TRBV5-1 and TRBJ2-1, is KAGVTQTPRYLIKTRGQQVTLSCSPISGHRSVSWYQQTPGQGLQFLFEYFSETQRNKGNFPGRFSGRQFSNSRSEMNVSTLELGDSALYLCASSPRRWDNEQFFGPGTRLTVL.

This clone was recorded only once. This chain links TRBV2 with TRBJ2-7; no firm D call. Germline assignment: CDR1 SNHLY and CDR2 FYNNEI. This CDR3 has 13 residues. The ends were cut back, 7 bases at V and 0 bases at J, with 10 bases in the middle. The CDR3 loop is CASTKDFSYEQYF. CDR3 nucleotide sequence: TGTGCCAGCACGAAAGACTTCTCCTACGAGCAGTACTTC.

CDR3 amino acids: CASSPPQGWLDEQYF. For the CDR3, the DNA is TGTGCCAGCAGTCCGCCTCAGGGGTGGCTCGACGAGCAGTACTTC. The chain recombines TRBV28 with TRBJ2-7, with D possibly being TRBD1 (6 bases). CDR3 length: 15 residues. The V end was cut by 5 bases, the J end by 5 bases, with 19 bases between. Per the germline V gene, CDR1 is MDHEN and CDR2 is SYDVKM.

The chain is built from TRBV7-9 and TRBJ1-4; 9 bases map to TRBD1. This CDR3 comprises 17 residues. Per germline, CDR1 SEHNR and CDR2 FQNEAQ (reference sequence). The V and J ends lost 5 bases and 8 bases, in that order; junction bases with no gene match: 15. For the CDR3, the DNA is TGTGCCAGCAGCCCGCCGGGACAGGGACACAGGGGGGAAAAACTGTTTTTT. As protein: CASSPPGQGHRGEKLFF.